These 15 T cell receptor beta chains came from one sample sequenced in a study of T cell changes during pregnancy in multiple sclerosis. The method was immunoSEQ multiplex PCR; TCRdb's version includes in-frame clones alone and lacks a portion of them. The table has under 40,000 clones, roughly 90% seen once; the top ten hold 4.5%. Source: CD8+ T cells from peripheral blood mononuclear cells, taken after pregnancy. These receptor sequences come from a female donor with multiple sclerosis, enrolled in a pregnancy study.

CDR3 DNA: TGTGCCAGCAGCTTAGGGACAGGGGAGACCTACGAGCAGTACTTC. Its protein product is CASSLGTGETYEQYF. The rearrangement uses TRBV7-6 and TRBJ2-7, with 9 nucleotides matching TRBD1. This CDR3 contains 15 residues. The V and J ends lost 1 base and 2 bases, in that order; junction bases with no gene match: 3. The V gene's germline CDR1 is SGHVS and CDR2 FNYEAQ.

This chain uses TRBV5-5 with TRBJ2-3; 8 nucleotides agree with TRBD2. With V trimmed by 4 bases and J by 2 bases, 15 bases remained unmatched. The CDR3 extends over 18 amino acids. Germline V gene sequence: CDR1 SGHKS, CDR2 YYEKEE (reference sequence). CDR3 in amino acids: CASSGGLGLAGSTDTQYF. For the CDR3, the DNA is TGTGCCAGCAGCGGGGGACTAGGTTTAGCGGGTTCCACAGATACGCAGTATTTT.

This clone was detected once. J is TRBJ2-1 and V is TRBV6-1, with D uncertain. Germline CDR1 reads MNHNS; CDR2 reads SASEGT. The CDR3 extends over 13 amino acids. Trimming cost V 6 bases and J 6 bases, with 12 bases left between them. CDR3 region: CASRSGAGNEQFF. Written as DNA, the CDR3 is TGTGCCAGCAGATCCGGAGCCGGCAATGAGCAGTTCTTC.

The rearrangement joins TRBV6-5 to TRBJ2-7; D is perhaps TRBD2 (5 bases). This CDR3 comprises 14 residues. V lost 6 bases and J lost 7, with 19 bases in between. CDR1 and CDR2 (germline): MNHEY, SVGAGI. The CDR3 region is CASSQPGGSREQYF. CDR3 sequence (DNA): TGTGCCAGCAGCCAACCCGGAGGCTCTCGGGAGCAGTACTTC.

The V and J genes are TRBV7-2 and TRBJ1-5; tentatively, D is TRBD1 (6 bases). The length of the CDR3 is 15 residues. Germline V gene data show CDR1 as SGHTA and CDR2 as FQGNSA. The germline V and J ends were trimmed by 5 bases and 7 bases, with 18 bases remaining between them. The CDR3 spells CASSPGRGALQPQHF. The DNA of the CDR3 is TGTGCCAGCAGCCCCGGGAGGGGGGCTTTGCAGCCCCAGCATTTT.

Only one count was recorded for this clone. The gene calls are TRBV6-5 and TRBJ2-3, with a weak D call TRBD2 (6 bases). Between the trimmed V and J ends, which lost 7 bases and 6 bases, there was a span of 17 bases. Germline V gene data show CDR1 as MNHEY and CDR2 as SVGAGI. This CDR3 has 14 amino acids. This CDR3 is CASKLWEEADTQYF. For the CDR3, the DNA is TGTGCCAGCAAATTATGGGAGGAAGCTGATACGCAGTATTTT.

V usage is TRBV11-2 and J usage is TRBJ2-7; no definite D call. The V gene lost 3 bases and the J gene lost 6 bases, with 6 bases spanning the gap. The CDR3 spans 11 residues. Germline lookup yields CDR1 SGHAT and CDR2 FQNNGV. CDR3 coding DNA: TGTGCCAGCAGCTTCTCTACCGAGCAGTACTTC. It encodes CASSFSTEQYF. Together with reference TRBV11-2 and TRBJ2-7, the CDR3 gives the full variable domain: EAGVAQSPRYKIIEKRQSVAFWCNPISGHATLYWYQQILGQGPKLLIQFQNNGVVDDSQLPKDRFSAERLKGVDSTLKIQPAKLEDSAVYLCASSFSTEQYFGPGTRLTVT.

The chain joins TRBV14 to TRBJ2-1; 12 bases are shared with TRBD2. With 8 bases clipped from V and 10 bases from J, the junction kept 6 bases outside the gene matches. The germline V gene encodes CDR1 SGHDN and CDR2 FVKESK. The CDR3 is made up of 13 amino acids. CDR3 DNA sequence: TGTGCCAGCTCTAGCGGGGGGGCCCGAGAGCAGTTCTTC. Its protein product is CASSSGGAREQFF.

The genes are TRBV27 and TRBJ2-2; 11 bases are a match to TRBD2. V lost 8 bases to trimming and J lost 6 bases; unmatched junction nucleotides: 5. Germline V gene sequence: CDR1 MNHEY, CDR2 SMNVEV (reference sequence). This CDR3 contains 14 residues. The CDR3 DNA is TGTGCCAGCGCACTAGCGGGGGTTCCCGGGGAGCTGTTTTTT. Translating gives CASALAGVPGELFF.

This chain joins TRBV7-2 and TRBJ2-7; D is possibly TRBD1 (6 bases). Germline values: CDR1 SGHTA, CDR2 FQGNSA. This CDR3 has 13 amino acids. V lost 5 bases and J lost 4, with 12 bases in between. CDR3 in amino acids: CASSEFRGYEQYF. DNA of the CDR3: TGTGCCAGCAGCGAATTCAGGGGTTACGAGCAGTACTTC.

The rearrangement links TRBV9 to TRBJ1-2, with TRBD1 as a possible D gene (6 bases). This CDR3 region has 14 residues. Germline lookup yields CDR1 SGDLS and CDR2 YYNGEE. Trimming took 0 bases from V and 5 from J, leaving 11 bases between them. CDR3 sequence reads: CASSVDRARYGYTF. In DNA form, the CDR3 reads TGTGCCAGCAGCGTAGACAGGGCCCGATATGGCTACACCTTC.

The V gene is TRBV10-3, the J gene TRBJ1-2, with TRBD1 matching 7 bases. Germline CDR1 ENHRY, CDR2 SYGVKD. V lost 6 bases and J lost 4; bases outside the gene matches: 8. The CDR3 totals 14 residues. Written as DNA, the CDR3 is TGTGCCATCAGGATGGAGACAGGGCCCTATGGCTACACCTTC. Protein sequence: CAIRMETGPYGYTF.

The rearrangement uses TRBV4-2 and TRBJ1-2, with 9 bases fitting TRBD1. This CDR3 comprises 15 residues. The germline V gene has CDR1 LGHNA and CDR2 YNFKEQ. V shed 1 base, J shed 8 bases, and the junction held 8 bases outside the gene matches. In nucleotides, the CDR3 is TGTGCCAGCAGCCAAGGCAATTGGACAGGGGTCGGCTACACCTTC. Protein sequence: CASSQGNWTGVGYTF.

The rearrangement uses TRBV6-5 and TRBJ2-7, with TRBD1 matching 10 bases. V lost 6 bases to trimming and J lost 0 bases; unmatched junction nucleotides: 5. The CDR3 consists of 15 residues. CDR1 is MNHEY, CDR2 SVGAGI, per germline. The CDR3 sequence: CASSQGQGSSYEQYF. In nucleotides, the CDR3 is TGTGCCAGCAGCCAGGGACAGGGGAGCTCCTACGAGCAGTACTTC.

This rearrangement joins TRBV6-4 to TRBJ2-1; 12 bases fit TRBD2. This CDR3 is built from 15 residues. Losses at the gene ends were 5 bases for V and 8 bases for J; bases not matched to a gene: 7. Germline V gene data show CDR1 as MRHNA and CDR2 as SNTAGT. CDR3 loop: CASSLTSGGGDEQFF. The CDR3 DNA reads TGTGCCAGCAGTCTGACTAGCGGGGGAGGTGATGAGCAGTTCTTC.